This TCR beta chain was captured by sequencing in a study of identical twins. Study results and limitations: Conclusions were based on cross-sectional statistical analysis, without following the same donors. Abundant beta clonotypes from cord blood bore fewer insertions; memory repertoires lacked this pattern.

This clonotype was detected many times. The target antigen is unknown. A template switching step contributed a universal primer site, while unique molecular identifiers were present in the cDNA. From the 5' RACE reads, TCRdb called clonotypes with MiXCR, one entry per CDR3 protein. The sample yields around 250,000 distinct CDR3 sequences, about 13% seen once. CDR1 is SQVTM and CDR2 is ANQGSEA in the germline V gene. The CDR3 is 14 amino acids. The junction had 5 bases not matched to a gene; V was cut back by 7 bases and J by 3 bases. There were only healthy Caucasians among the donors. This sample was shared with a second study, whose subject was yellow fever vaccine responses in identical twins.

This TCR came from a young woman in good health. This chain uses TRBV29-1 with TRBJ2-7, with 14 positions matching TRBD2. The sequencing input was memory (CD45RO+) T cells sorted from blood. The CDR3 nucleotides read TGCAGCGCAGGGACTAGCGGGAGTGTCTACGAGCAGTACTTC. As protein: CSAGTSGSVYEQYF.